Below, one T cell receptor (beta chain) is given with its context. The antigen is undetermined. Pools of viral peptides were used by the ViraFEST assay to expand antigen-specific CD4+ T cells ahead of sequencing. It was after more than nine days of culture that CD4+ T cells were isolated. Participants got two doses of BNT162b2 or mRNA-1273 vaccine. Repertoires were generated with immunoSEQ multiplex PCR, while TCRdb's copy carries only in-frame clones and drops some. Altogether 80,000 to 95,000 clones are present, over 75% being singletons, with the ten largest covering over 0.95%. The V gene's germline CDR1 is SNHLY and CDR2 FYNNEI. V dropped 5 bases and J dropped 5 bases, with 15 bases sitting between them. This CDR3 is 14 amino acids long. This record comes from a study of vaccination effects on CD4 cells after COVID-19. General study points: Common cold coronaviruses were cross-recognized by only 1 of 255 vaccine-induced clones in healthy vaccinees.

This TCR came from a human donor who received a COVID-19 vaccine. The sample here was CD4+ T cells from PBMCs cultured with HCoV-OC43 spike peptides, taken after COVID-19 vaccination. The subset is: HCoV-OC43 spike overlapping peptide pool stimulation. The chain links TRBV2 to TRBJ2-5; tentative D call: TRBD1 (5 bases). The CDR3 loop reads CASSRGTSRETQYF. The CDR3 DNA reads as TGTGCCAGCAGTAGGGGCACCTCGAGGGAGACCCAGTACTTC.